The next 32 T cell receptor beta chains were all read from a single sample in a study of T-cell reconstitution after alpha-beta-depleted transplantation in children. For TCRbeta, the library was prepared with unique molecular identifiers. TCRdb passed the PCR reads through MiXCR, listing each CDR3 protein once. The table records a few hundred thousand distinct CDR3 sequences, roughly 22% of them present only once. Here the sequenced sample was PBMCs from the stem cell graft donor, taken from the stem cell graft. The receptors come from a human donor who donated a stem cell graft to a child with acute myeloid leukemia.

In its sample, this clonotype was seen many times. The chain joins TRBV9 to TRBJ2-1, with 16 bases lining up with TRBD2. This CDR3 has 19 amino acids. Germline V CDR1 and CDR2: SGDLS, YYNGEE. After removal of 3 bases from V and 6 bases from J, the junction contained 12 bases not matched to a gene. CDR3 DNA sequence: TGTGCCAGCAGCGCCCGAGGAGGGACTAGCGGGAGGGTACGCAATGAGCAGTTCTTC. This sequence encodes CASSARGGTSGRVRNEQFF.

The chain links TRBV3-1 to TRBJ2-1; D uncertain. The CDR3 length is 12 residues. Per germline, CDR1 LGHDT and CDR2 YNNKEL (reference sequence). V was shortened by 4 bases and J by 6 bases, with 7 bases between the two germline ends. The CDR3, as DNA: TGTGCCAGCAGCCGTACGTTCAATGAGCAGTTCTTC. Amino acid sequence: CASSRTFNEQFF.

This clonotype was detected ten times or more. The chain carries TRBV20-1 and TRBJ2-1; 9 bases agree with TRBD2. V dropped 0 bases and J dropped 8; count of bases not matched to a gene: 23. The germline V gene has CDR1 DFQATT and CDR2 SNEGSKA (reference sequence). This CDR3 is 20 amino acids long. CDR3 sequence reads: CSARDWAGGPIRGKIHEQFF. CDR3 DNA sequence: TGCAGTGCTAGAGATTGGGCGGGAGGGCCTATTAGAGGCAAAATCCATGAGCAGTTCTTC.

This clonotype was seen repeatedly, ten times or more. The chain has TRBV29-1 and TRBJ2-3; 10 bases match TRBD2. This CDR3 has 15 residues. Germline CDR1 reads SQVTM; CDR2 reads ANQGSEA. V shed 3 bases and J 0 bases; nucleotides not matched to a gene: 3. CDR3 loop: CSVDVTSGSTDTQYF. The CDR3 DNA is TGCAGCGTTGACGTGACTAGCGGGAGCACAGATACGCAGTATTTT.

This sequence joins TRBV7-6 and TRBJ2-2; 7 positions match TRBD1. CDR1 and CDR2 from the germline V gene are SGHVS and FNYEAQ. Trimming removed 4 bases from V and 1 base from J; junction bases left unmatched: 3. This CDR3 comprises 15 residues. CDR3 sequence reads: CASSSRTGNTGELFF. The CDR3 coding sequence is TGTGCCAGCAGCTCCCGGACAGGGAACACCGGGGAGCTGTTTTTT.

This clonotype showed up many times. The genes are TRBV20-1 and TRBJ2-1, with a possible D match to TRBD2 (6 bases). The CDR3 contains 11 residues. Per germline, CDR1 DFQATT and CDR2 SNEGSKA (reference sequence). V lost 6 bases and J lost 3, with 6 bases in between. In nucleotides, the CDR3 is TGCAGTGCGCGGGACTACAATGAGCAGTTCTTC. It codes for CSARDYNEQFF.

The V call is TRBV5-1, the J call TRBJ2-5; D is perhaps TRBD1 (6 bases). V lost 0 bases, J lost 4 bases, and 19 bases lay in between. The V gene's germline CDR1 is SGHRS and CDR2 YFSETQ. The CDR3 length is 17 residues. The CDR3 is CASSLGRNDRITETQYF. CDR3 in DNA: TGCGCCAGCAGCTTGGGGAGAAACGACAGGATAACAGAGACCCAGTACTTC.

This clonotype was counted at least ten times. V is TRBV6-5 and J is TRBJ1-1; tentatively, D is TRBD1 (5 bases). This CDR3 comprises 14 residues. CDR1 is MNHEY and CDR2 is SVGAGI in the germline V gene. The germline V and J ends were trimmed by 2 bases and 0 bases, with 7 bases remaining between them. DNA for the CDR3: TGTGCCAGCAGTTACGGGGCGGTGAACACTGAAGCTTTCTTT. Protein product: CASSYGAVNTEAFF.

The CDR3 nucleotides are TGCGCCAGCAGCTTTCGACAGGGGGTTCATGGTGAGCAGTTCTTC. Its translation: CASSFRQGVHGEQFF. The V gene is TRBV5-1, the J gene TRBJ2-1, with 9 bases aligning to TRBD1. The CDR3 is made up of 15 amino acids. Trimming took 2 bases from V and 9 from J; bases not matched to a gene: 9. The germline CDR1 and CDR2 sequences are SGHRS and YFSETQ.

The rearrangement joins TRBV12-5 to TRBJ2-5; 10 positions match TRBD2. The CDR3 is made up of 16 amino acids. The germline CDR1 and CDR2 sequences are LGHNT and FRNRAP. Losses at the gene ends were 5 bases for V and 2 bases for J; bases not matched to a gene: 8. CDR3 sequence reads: CASGHKTSGLQETQYF. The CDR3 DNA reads TGTGCTAGTGGTCACAAGACTAGCGGGCTTCAAGAGACCCAGTACTTC.

CDR3 DNA sequence: TGTGCCAGCAGTGAATATACCAATCGACTGGCAGATACGCAGTATTTT. Translation gives CASSEYTNRLADTQYF. This sequence joins TRBV25-1 and TRBJ2-3; D ambiguous. The germline V gene has CDR1 MGHDK and CDR2 SYGVNS. The V gene lost 0 bases and the J gene lost 4 bases, with 14 bases spanning the gap. The CDR3 spans 16 residues.

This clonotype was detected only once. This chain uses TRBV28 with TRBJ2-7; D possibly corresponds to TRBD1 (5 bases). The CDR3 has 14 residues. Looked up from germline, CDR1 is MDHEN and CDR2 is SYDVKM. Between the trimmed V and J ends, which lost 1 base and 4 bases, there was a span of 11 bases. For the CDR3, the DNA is TGTGCCAGCAGTTTATCCAGCCCAGGGTACGAGCAGTACTTC. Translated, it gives CASSLSSPGYEQYF.

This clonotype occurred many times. The CDR3 DNA reads as TGTGCCACCAGTGACGCCCCCGGGACTAGCGGGACAGATACGCAGTATTTT. Amino acid sequence: CATSDAPGTSGTDTQYF. This rearrangement joins TRBV24-1 to TRBJ2-3, with TRBD2 matching 12 bases. CDR3 length equals 17 residues. V lost 4 bases and J lost 3; bases outside the gene matches: 7. Germline V gene sequence: CDR1 KGHDR, CDR2 SFDVKD.

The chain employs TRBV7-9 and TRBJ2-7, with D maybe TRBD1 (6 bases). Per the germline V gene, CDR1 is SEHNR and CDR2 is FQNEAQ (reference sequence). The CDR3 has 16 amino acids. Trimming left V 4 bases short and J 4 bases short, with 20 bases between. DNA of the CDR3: TGTGCCAGCAGCTCTATACAGGGCGTGGGGATTTACGAGCAGTACTTC. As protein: CASSSIQGVGIYEQYF.

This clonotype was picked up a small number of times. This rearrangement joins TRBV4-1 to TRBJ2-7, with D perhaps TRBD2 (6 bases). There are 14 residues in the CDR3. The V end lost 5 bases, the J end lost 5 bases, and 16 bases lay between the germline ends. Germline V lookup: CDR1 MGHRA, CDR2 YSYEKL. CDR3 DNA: TGCGCCAGCAGCACACTAGCCTCCGGCCACGAGCAGTACTTC. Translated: CASSTLASGHEQYF.

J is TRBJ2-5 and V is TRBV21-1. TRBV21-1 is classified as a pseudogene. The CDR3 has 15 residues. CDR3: CARTKRECAQETQYF. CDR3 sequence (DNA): TGTGCCAGGACCAAGCGGGAATGCGCCCAAGAGACCCAGTACTTC.

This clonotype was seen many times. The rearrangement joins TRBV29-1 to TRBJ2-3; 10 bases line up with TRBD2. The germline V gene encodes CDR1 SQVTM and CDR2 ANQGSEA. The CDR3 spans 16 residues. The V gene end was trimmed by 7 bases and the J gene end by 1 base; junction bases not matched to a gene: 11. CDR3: CSARNLLAGGTDTQYF. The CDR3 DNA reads TGCAGCGCCCGGAACCTCCTAGCGGGAGGCACAGATACGCAGTATTTT.

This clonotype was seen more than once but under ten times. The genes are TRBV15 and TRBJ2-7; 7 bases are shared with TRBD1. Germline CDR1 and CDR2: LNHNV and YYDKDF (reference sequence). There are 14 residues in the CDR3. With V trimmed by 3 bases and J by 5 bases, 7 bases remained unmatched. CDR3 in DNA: TGTGCCACCAGCAGCGACAGGGTAATCGACGAGCAGTACTTC. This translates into CATSSDRVIDEQYF.

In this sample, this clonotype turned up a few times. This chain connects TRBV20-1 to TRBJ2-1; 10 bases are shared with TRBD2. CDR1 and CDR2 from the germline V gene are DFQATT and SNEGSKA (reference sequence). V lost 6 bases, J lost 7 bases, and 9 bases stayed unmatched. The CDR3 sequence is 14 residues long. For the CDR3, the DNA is TGCAGTGCCGATCCTAGCGGGAGTGGGAATGAGCAGTTCTTC. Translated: CSADPSGSGNEQFF.

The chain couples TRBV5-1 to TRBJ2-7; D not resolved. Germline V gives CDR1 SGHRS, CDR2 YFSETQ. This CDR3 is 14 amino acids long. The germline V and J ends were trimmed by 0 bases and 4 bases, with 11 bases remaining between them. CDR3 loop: CASSLGRLHYEQYF. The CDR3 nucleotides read TGCGCCAGCAGCTTGGGGCGCCTCCATTACGAGCAGTACTTC.

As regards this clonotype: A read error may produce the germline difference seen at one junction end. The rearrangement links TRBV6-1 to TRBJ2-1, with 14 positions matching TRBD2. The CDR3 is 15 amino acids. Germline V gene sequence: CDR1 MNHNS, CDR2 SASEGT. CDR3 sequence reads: CASSGTSGSYDEQLF. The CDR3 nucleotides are TGTGCCAGCAGCGGGACTAGCGGGAGTTACGATGAGCAGCTCTTC.

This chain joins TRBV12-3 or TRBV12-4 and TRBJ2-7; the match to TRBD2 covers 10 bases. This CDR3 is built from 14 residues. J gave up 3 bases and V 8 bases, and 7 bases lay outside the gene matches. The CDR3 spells CASSLAGPYYEQYF. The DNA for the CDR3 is TGTGCCAGCTCACTAGCGGGACCTTACTACGAGCAGTACTTC.

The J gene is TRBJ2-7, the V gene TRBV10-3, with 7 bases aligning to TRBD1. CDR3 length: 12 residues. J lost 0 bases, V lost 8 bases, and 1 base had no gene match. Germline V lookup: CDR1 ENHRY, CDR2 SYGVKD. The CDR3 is CAIGTASYEQYF. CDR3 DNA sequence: TGTGCCATCGGGACAGCCTCCTACGAGCAGTACTTC.

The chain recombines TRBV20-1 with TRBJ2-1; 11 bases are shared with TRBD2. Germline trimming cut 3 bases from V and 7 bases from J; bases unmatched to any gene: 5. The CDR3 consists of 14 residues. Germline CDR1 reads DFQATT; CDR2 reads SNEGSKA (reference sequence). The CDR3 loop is CSASRSGRVNEQFF. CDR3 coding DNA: TGCAGTGCTAGCCGTAGCGGGAGGGTGAATGAGCAGTTCTTC.

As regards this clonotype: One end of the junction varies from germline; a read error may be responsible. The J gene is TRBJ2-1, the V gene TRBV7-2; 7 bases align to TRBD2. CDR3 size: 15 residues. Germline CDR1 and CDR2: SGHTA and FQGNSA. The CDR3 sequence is CGSSSSGDRYNEQFF. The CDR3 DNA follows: TGTGGCAGCAGCTCCAGCGGGGATCGCTACAATGAGCAGTTCTTC.

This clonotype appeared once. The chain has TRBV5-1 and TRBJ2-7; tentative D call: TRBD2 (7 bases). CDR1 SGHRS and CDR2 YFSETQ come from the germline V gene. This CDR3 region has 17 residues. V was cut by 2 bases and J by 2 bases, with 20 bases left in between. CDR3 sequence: CASSFGLETGRAYEQYF. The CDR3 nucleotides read TGCGCCAGCAGCTTCGGATTGGAAACAGGGAGGGCCTACGAGCAGTACTTC. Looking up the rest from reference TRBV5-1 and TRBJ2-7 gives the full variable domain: KAGVTQTPRYLIKTRGQQVTLSCSPISGHRSVSWYQQTPGQGLQFLFEYFSETQRNKGNFPGRFSGRQFSNSRSEMNVSTLELGDSALYLCASSFGLETGRAYEQYFGPGTRLTVT.

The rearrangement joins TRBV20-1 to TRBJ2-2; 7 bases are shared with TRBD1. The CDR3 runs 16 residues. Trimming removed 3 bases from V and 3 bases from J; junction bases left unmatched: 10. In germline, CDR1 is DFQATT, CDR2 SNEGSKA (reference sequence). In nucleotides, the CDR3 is TGCAGTGCTAGGAAACCAGGGGGTGTTTACACCGGGGAGCTGTTTTTT. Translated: CSARKPGGVYTGELFF.

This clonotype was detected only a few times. CDR3 loop: CASSLGEGNTEAFF. The CDR3 coding sequence is TGTGCCAGCAGCTTAGGAGAGGGGAACACTGAAGCTTTCTTT. The V call is TRBV7-9, the J call TRBJ1-1; D not certain. The CDR3 totals 14 residues. CDR1 SEHNR and CDR2 FQNEAQ come from the germline V gene (reference sequence). V lost 1 base to trimming and J lost 1 base, with 7 bases between them.

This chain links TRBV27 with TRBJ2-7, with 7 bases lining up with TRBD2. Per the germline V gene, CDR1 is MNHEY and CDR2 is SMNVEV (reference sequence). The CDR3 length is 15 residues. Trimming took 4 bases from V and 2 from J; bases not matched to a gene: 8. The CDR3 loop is CASSSYWGGAYEQYF. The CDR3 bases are TGTGCCAGCAGTTCTTATTGGGGAGGGGCCTACGAGCAGTACTTC.

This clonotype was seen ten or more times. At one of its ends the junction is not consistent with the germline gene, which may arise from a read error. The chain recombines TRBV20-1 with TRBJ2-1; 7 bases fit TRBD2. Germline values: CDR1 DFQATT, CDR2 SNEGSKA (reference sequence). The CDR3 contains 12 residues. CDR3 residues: CSATSGEARQGF. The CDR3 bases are TGCAGTGCTACTAGCGGTGAGGCCCGCCAAGGATTC.

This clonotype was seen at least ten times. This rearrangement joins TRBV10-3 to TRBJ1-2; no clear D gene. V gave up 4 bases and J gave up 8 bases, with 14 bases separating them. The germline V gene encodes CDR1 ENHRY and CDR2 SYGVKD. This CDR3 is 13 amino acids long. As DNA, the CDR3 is TGTGCCATCAGTGTTGGCGTCGTGGAGGGCTACACCTTC. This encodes CAISVGVVEGYTF.

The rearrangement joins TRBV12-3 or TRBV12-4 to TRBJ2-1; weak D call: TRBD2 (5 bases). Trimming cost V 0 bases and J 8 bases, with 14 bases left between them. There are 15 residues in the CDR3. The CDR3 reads CASSLAGAFVDEQFF. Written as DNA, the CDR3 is TGTGCCAGCAGTTTAGCGGGAGCCTTTGTGGATGAGCAGTTCTTC.